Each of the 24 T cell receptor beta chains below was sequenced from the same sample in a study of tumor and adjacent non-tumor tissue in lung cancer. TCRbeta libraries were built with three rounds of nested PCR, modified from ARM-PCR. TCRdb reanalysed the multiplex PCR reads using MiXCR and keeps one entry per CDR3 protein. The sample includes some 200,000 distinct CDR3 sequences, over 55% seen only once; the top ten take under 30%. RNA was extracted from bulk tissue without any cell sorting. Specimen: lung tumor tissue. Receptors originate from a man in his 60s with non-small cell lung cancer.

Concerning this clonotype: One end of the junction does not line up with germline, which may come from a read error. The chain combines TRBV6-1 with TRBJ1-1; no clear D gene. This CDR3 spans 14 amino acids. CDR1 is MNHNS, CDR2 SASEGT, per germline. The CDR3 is CASSVGLSNTEAFF. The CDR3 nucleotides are TGTGCCAGCAGTGTTGGTCTTTCGAACACAGAAGCTTTCTTT.

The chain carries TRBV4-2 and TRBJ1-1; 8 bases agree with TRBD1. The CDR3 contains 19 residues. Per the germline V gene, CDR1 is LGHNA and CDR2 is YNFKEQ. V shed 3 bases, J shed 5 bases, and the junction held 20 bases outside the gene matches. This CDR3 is CASSHVSLRTGILGTEAFF. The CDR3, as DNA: TGTGCCAGCAGCCATGTTAGCCTCAGGACAGGGATTTTGGGAACTGAAGCTTTCTTT.

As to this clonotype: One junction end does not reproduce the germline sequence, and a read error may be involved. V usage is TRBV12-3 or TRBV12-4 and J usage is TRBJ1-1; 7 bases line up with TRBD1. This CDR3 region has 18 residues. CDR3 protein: CAISYGGGGGDMNTEAFF. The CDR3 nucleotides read TGTGCCATCAGTTACGGCGGGGGAGGGGGCGACATGAACACTGAAGCTTTCTTT.

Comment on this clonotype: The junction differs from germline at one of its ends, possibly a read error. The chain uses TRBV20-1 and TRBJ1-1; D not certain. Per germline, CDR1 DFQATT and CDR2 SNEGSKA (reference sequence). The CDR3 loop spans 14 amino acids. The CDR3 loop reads CRARSVNSVGEAFF. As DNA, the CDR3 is TGCAGAGCTAGATCCGTGAACAGTGTTGGTGAAGCTTTCTTT.

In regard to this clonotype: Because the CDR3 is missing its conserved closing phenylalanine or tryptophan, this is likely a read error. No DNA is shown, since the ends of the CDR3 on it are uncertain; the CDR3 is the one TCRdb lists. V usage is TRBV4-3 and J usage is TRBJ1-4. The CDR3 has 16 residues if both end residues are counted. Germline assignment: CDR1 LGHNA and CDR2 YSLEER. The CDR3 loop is CASSQEPQAVGEKLYS.

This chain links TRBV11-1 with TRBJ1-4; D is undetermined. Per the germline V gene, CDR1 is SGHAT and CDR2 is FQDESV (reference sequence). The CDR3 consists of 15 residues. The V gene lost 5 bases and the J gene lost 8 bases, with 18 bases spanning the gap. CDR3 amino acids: CASSLRREASEKLFF. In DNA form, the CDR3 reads TGTGCCAGCAGCCTTCGCCGGGAGGCGTCCGAAAAACTGTTTTTT.

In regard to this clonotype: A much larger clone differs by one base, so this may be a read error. Written as DNA, the CDR3 is TGCAGTGCTAGGGTTGACGGGAGTAGCTGGGGAGAGCAGTTCTTC. It yields the protein CSARVDGSSWGEQFF. This chain links TRBV20-1 with TRBJ2-1, with a tentative D call TRBD2 (6 bases). The V gene lost 3 bases and the J gene lost 10 bases, with 22 bases spanning the gap. CDR3 length equals 15 residues. Germline CDR1 reads DFQATT; CDR2 reads SNEGSKA (reference sequence).

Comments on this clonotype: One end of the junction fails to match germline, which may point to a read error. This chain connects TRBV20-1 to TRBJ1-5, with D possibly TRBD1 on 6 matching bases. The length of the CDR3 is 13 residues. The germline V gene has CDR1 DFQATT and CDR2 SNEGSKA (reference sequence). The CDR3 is CSARTENNQPQNF. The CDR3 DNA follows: TGCAGTGCGAGGACAGAGAACAATCAGCCCCAGAATTTT.

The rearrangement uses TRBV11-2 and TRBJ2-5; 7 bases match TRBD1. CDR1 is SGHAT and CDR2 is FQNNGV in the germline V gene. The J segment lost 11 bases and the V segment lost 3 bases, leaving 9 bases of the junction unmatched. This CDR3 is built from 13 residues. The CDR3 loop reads CASSFTGEESQYF. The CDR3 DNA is TGTGCCAGCAGCTTTACAGGGGAAGAGTCACAGTACTTC.

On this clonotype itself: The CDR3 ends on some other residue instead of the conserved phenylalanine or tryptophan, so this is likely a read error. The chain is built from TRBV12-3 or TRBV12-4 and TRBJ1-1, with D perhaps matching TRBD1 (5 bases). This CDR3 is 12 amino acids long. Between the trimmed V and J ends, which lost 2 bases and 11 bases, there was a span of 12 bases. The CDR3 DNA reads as TGTGCCAGCAGTTTATCGGCAGGGAAGGCTTTCTCT. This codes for CASSLSAGKAFS.

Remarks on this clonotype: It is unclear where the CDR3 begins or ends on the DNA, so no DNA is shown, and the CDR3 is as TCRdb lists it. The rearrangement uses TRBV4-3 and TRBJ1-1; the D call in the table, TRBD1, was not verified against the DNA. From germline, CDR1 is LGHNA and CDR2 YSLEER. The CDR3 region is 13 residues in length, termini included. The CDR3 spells CASSPQVGRGALF.

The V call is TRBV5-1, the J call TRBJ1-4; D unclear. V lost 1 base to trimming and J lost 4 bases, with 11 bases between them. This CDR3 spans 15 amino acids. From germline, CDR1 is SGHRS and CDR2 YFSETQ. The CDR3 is CASSLPAVGNEKLFF. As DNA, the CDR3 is TGCGCCAGCAGCTTGCCGGCCGTTGGTAATGAAAAACTGTTTTTT.

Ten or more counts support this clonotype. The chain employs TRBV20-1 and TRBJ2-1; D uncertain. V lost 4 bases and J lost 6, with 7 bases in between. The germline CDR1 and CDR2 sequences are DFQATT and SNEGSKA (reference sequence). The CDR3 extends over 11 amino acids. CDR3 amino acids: CSAINANEQFF. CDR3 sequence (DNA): TGCAGTGCTATAAACGCCAATGAGCAGTTCTTC.

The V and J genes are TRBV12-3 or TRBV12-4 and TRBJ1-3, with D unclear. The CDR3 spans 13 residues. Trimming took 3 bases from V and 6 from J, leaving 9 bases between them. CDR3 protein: CASSLVPKNTIYF. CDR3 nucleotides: TGTGCCAGCAGTTTGGTACCGAAAAACACCATATATTTT.

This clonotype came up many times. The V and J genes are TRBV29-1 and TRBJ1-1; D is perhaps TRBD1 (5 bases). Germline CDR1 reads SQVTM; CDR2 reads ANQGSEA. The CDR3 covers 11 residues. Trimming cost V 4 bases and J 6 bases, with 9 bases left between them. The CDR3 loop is CSVAGGAEAFF. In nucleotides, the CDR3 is TGCAGCGTTGCGGGGGGTGCTGAAGCTTTCTTT.

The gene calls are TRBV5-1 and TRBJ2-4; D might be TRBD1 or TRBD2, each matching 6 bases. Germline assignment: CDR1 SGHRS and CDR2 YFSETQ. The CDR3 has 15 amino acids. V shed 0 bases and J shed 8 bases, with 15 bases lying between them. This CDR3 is CASSLGGARMDIQYF. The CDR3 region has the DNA TGCGCCAGCAGCTTGGGGGGGGCGCGGATGGACATTCAGTACTTC.

For the CDR3, the DNA is TGCGCCAGCAGTCCTGGGCAGCGCAATCAGCCCCGTCATTTT. Its protein is CASSPGQRNQPRHF. The chain couples TRBV5-1 to TRBJ1-5; D call uncertain. The V and J ends lost 5 bases and 16 bases respectively, with 25 bases between them. This CDR3 has 14 residues. Germline CDR1 reads SGHRS; CDR2 reads YFSETQ. Drawing the rest from reference TRBV5-1 and TRBJ1-5, the complete variable domain is KAGVTQTPRYLIKTRGQQVTLSCSPISGHRSVSWYQQTPGQGLQFLFEYFSETQRNKGNFPGRFSGRQFSNSRSEMNVSTLELGDSALYLCASSPGQRNQPRHFGDGTRLSIL.

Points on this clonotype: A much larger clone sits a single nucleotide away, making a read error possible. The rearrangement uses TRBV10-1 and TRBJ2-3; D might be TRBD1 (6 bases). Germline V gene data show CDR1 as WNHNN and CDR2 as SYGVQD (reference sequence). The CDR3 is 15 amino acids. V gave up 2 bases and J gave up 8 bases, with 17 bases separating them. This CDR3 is CASSEPRRGRLTQYF. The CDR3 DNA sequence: TGCGCCAGCAGTGAGCCGCGAAGGGGGAGACTTACGCAGTATTTT.

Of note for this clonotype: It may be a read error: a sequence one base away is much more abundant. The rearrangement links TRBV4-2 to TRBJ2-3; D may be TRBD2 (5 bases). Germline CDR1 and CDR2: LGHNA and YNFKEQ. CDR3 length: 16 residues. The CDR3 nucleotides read TGTGCCAGCAGCCAAACAGCGGACGGTGGCACAGATAGGCAGTATTTT. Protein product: CASSQTADGGTDRQYF.

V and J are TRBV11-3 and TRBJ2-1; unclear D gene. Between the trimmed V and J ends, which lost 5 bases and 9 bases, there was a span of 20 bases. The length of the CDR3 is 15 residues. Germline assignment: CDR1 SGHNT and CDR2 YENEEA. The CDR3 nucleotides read TGTGCCAGCAGCCCCTTAGTTGGGCGGTGGAGTGAGCAGTTCTTC. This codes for CASSPLVGRWSEQFF.

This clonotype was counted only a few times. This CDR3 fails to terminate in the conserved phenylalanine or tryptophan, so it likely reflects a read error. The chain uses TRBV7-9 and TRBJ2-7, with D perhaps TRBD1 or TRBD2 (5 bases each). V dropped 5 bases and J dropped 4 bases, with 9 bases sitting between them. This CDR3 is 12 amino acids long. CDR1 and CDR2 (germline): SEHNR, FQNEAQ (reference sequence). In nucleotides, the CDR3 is TGTGCCAGCAGCCGGGACGGATACGAGCAGTACCTC. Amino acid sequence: CASSRDGYEQYL.

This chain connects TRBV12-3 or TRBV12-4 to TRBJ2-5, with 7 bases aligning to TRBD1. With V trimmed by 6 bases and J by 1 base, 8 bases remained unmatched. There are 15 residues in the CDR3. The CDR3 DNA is TGTGCCAGCAGAGCAGCTAGGGACAGCCAAGAGACCCAGTACTTC. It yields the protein CASRAARDSQETQYF.

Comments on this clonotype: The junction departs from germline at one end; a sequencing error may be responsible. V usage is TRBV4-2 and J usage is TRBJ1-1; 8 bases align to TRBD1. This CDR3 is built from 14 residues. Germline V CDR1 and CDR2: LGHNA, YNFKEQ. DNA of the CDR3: TGTACCAGCAGCCAACAGGGGGGAAACACTGAAGCTATCTTT. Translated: CTSSQQGGNTEAIF.

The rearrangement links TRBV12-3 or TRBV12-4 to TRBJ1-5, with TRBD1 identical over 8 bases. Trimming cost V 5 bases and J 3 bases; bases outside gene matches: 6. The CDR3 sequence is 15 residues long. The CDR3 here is CASSTGQGFNQPQHF. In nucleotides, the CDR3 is TGTGCCAGCAGTACAGGACAGGGCTTCAATCAGCCCCAGCATTTT.